The 24 T cell receptor beta chains below come from one sample, sequenced in a study of blood T cells in healthy people across ages. Primed by a sample-barcoded 5' primer and a J-beta primer mix, a second PCR proceeded for about 7 to 11 cycles. From the 5' RACE reads, TCRdb called clonotypes with MiXCR, one entry per CDR3 protein. The sample lists 900,000 to 950,000 distinct CDR3 sequences; roughly 29% were seen once. These sequences were also reported in another study, on T cells of mothers and their children.

Source material: blood. These receptors all come from a woman aged 40 to 55 in good health.

Here the CDR3 reads CASSLGGRAGGGYTF. CDR3 bases: TGCGCCAGCAGCTTGGGGGGCCGGGCAGGCGGAGGCTACACCTTC. The rearrangement uses TRBV5-1 and TRBJ1-2; the D gene is possibly TRBD1 (5 bases). The CDR3 is 15 residues long. V was trimmed by 0 bases and J by 8 bases, leaving 17 bases between them. Germline CDR1 and CDR2: SGHRS and YFSETQ.

This clonotype was seen more than once but under ten times. The chain joins TRBV28 to TRBJ2-6; no clear D gene. V lost 7 bases and J 2 bases, leaving 12 bases between the germline ends. The CDR3 runs 15 residues. Germline V gene data show CDR1 as MDHEN and CDR2 as SYDVKM. The CDR3 here is CASTLESAGANVLTF. CDR3 sequence (DNA): TGTGCCAGCACCCTGGAGTCGGCTGGGGCCAACGTCCTGACTTTC.

This chain links TRBV28 with TRBJ2-2, with D tentatively TRBD2 (6 bases). Germline V CDR1 and CDR2: MDHEN, SYDVKM. V gave up 6 bases and J gave up 2 bases, with 19 bases separating them. CDR3 length: 17 residues. The CDR3: CASRGDEAGLNTGELFF. The CDR3 DNA reads TGTGCCAGCAGGGGGGATGAGGCGGGACTTAACACCGGGGAGCTGTTTTTT.

The sample holds a few counts of this clonotype. The chain couples TRBV10-3 to TRBJ2-2; tentatively, D is TRBD2 (5 bases). Germline-derived CDR1 and CDR2 are ENHRY and SYGVKD. The length of the CDR3 is 15 residues. Trimming shortened V by 0 bases and J by 0 bases, and 5 bases separated the two germline ends. As DNA, the CDR3 is TGTGCCATCAGTGAGTCTAGCGCGAACACCGGGGAGCTGTTTTTT. It is translated as CAISESSANTGELFF.

Of note for this clonotype: This may be a read error: a much more frequent sequence differs by one nucleotide. This chain uses TRBV9 with TRBJ2-1; 11 bases are a match to TRBD1. In germline, CDR1 is SGDLS, CDR2 YYNGEE. CDR3 length equals 15 residues. This CDR3 is CAGSVERTGGYEQFF. The DNA of the CDR3 is TGTGCCGGCAGCGTAGAAAGGACAGGGGGCTATGAGCAGTTCTTC.

Remarks on this clonotype: This clone may be a read error of a much larger clone one base away. V is TRBV4-1 and J is TRBJ2-3, with 9 bases identical to TRBD2. This CDR3 has 16 residues. Trimming at V came to 1 base and at J to 6 bases, leaving 8 bases not matched to a gene. Germline-derived CDR1 and CDR2 are MGHRA and YSYEKL. The CDR3 sequence: CASSQVRAGGTDTQYF. The CDR3 DNA sequence: TGCGCCAGCAGCCAAGTCAGGGCGGGAGGGACTGATACGCAGTATTTT.

This clonotype was counted many times. The gene calls are TRBV3-1 and TRBJ1-2; 7 bases are a match to TRBD1. The germline CDR1 and CDR2 sequences are LGHDT and YNNKEL (reference sequence). The CDR3 runs 13 residues. Trimming at V came to 3 bases and at J to 5 bases, leaving 3 bases not matched to a gene. Here the CDR3 reads CASSQQGDYGYTF. As DNA, the CDR3 is TGTGCCAGCAGCCAGCAGGGGGATTATGGCTACACCTTC.

This clonotype was seen repeatedly, ten times or more. The chain combines TRBV7-2 with TRBJ2-5; D gene unclear. V lost 4 bases and J 0 bases, leaving 12 bases between the germline ends. Germline V lookup: CDR1 SGHTA, CDR2 FQGNSA. CDR3 length: 15 amino acids. The DNA for the CDR3 is TGTGCCAGCAGCTCCCTAGGATGGAACCAAGAGACCCAGTACTTC. Protein sequence: CASSSLGWNQETQYF.

In this sample, this clonotype turned up many times. The V and J genes are TRBV29-1 and TRBJ2-7; D uncertain. The CDR3 is 11 residues long. Per germline, CDR1 SQVTM and CDR2 ANQGSEA. Deletions cut 4 bases from V and 5 bases from J, with 9 bases between. CDR3 in DNA: TGCAGCGTTGTTGTGGGCCACGAGCAGTACTTC. As protein: CSVVVGHEQYF.

There are a few counts of this clonotype. V and J are TRBV14 and TRBJ2-3; D might be TRBD1 (5 bases). Trimming removed 5 bases from V and 0 bases from J, with 12 bases in between. This CDR3 spans 15 amino acids. Germline V gives CDR1 SGHDN, CDR2 FVKESK. In DNA, the CDR3 is TGTGCCAGCAGCAATTCAGGGTTTAGCACAGATACGCAGTATTTT. This codes for CASSNSGFSTDTQYF.

The V call is TRBV11-2, the J call TRBJ1-2, with 7 positions matching TRBD1. The CDR3 totals 14 residues. Germline CDR1 SGHAT, CDR2 FQNNGV. V was pared by 1 base and J by 6 bases, with 5 bases of the junction left unmatched. CDR3 DNA: TGTGCCAGCAGCTTAGTTAGGGGGCTGGATGGCTACACCTTC. Translation: CASSLVRGLDGYTF.

The chain carries TRBV5-1 and TRBJ2-5; D tentatively fits TRBD1 or TRBD2 (7 bases each). CDR1 and CDR2 (germline): SGHRS, YFSETQ. The CDR3 length is 15 residues. The V and J ends lost 0 bases and 11 bases respectively, with 20 bases between them. In DNA, the CDR3 is TGCGCCAGCAGCTTGGAGGGTGTGACAGGGAGGGAGCAGTACTTC. Encoded protein: CASSLEGVTGREQYF.

This clonotype was recorded a few times. The chain couples TRBV7-2 to TRBJ1-6, with TRBD1 as a possible D gene (5 bases). CDR3 length: 12 residues. Germline values: CDR1 SGHTA, CDR2 FQGNSA. V was trimmed by 5 bases and J by 13 bases, leaving 12 bases between them. The CDR3 loop is CASSQPGGPLHF. Here the CDR3 DNA reads TGTGCCAGCAGCCAACCCGGGGGGCCCCTCCACTTT.

The table lists this clonotype with a few counts. V usage is TRBV7-3 and J usage is TRBJ2-1; D unclear. This CDR3 region has 13 residues. The germline V gene encodes CDR1 SGHTA and CDR2 FQGTGA. The ends were cut back, 5 bases at V and 10 bases at J, with 15 bases in the middle. CDR3 DNA: TGTGCCAGCAGCCTCCGAGTAGATAGGGAGCAGTTCTTC. This sequence encodes CASSLRVDREQFF.

The chain uses TRBV15 and TRBJ1-4; 8 positions match TRBD1. Germline V gene sequence: CDR1 LNHNV, CDR2 YYDKDF (reference sequence). The CDR3 consists of 14 residues. V trimming: 3 bases; J trimming: 7 bases; junction bases outside the gene matches: 4. CDR3 sequence: CATSRGQAGEKLFF. CDR3 DNA sequence: TGTGCCACCAGCAGGGGACAGGCCGGTGAAAAACTGTTTTTT.

The chain recombines TRBV7-9 with TRBJ2-5; 9 bases align to TRBD1. V lost 4 bases to trimming and J lost 2 bases; unmatched junction nucleotides: 5. CDR3 length: 15 amino acids. Germline CDR1 SEHNR, CDR2 FQNEAQ (reference sequence). The CDR3 region is CASSWSGQGQETQYF. The CDR3 DNA reads as TGTGCCAGCAGCTGGTCGGGACAGGGACAAGAGACCCAGTACTTC.

The rearrangement joins TRBV9 to TRBJ1-2; D is perhaps TRBD1 (5 bases). Trimming stripped 0 bases from V and 6 bases from J, with 12 bases between. CDR1 and CDR2 from the germline V gene are SGDLS and YYNGEE. The length of the CDR3 is 14 residues. CDR3 protein: CASSVVPGKDGYTF. In DNA form, the CDR3 reads TGTGCCAGCAGCGTAGTGCCAGGGAAAGATGGCTACACCTTC.

J is TRBJ1-1 and V is TRBV27; D is possibly TRBD1 (6 bases). The length of the CDR3 is 16 residues. Per the germline V gene, CDR1 is MNHEY and CDR2 is SMNVEV (reference sequence). With 7 bases removed from V and 4 bases from J, the gap between germline ends came to 22 bases. The CDR3 spells CASTLQPGRGSTEAFF. For the CDR3, the DNA is TGTGCCAGCACCCTACAGCCCGGCAGGGGAAGCACTGAAGCTTTCTTT.

This clonotype was observed a few times. The chain recombines TRBV6-5 with TRBJ1-5; D gene ambiguous. The CDR3 contains 13 residues. The V end was cut by 6 bases, the J end by 0 bases, with 6 bases between. CDR1 and CDR2 (germline): MNHEY, SVGAGI. In nucleotides, the CDR3 is TGTGCCAGCAGAAGAGATAGCAATCAGCCCCAGCATTTT. This encodes CASRRDSNQPQHF.

A note on this clonotype: Likely a read error: the CDR3 ends without its conserved phenylalanine or tryptophan. The chain joins TRBV12-3 or TRBV12-4 to TRBJ2-5; D is possibly TRBD2 (7 bases). The CDR3 totals 14 residues. V lost 0 bases and J 6 bases, leaving 11 bases between the germline ends. The CDR3 DNA follows: TGTGCCAGCAGTTTAGCGGGAGGGGGAAAGACCCAGTACTCC. Translating it yields CASSLAGGGKTQYS.

This clonotype has just one count. The rearrangement joins TRBV24-1 to TRBJ2-3; D call uncertain. The V end was cut by 5 bases, the J end by 1 base, with 9 bases between. CDR3 length equals 14 residues. The germline gives CDR1 KGHDR, CDR2 SFDVKD. CDR3 in amino acids: CATSGAARTDTQYF. CDR3 nucleotide sequence: TGTGCCACCAGTGGGGCCGCCCGCACAGATACGCAGTATTTT.

As for this clonotype: A clone one base away is much larger, so this may be a read error. The chain couples TRBV29-1 to TRBJ2-5; unclear D gene. The DNA end favors TRBJ2-1, so the J call may be wrong. Per the germline V gene, CDR1 is SQVTM and CDR2 is ANQGSEA. The CDR3 totals 12 residues. This chain's CDR3 is CSVVQHQETQFF. The CDR3 region has the DNA TGCAGCGTTGTACAGCACCAAGAGACCCAGTTCTTC.

This chain connects TRBV4-1 to TRBJ2-7, with 7 bases fitting TRBD2. Germline V CDR1 and CDR2: MGHRA, YSYEKL. The CDR3 totals 18 residues. V dropped 4 bases and J dropped 0; count of bases not matched to a gene: 15. The DNA of the CDR3 is TGCGCCAGCAGCCCGGGACTATTGAGAAGGATCAGCTCCTACGAGCAGTACTTC. Its protein product is CASSPGLLRRISSYEQYF.

This clonotype came up many times. The J gene is TRBJ1-5, the V gene TRBV5-6; D is ambiguous. The CDR3 spans 12 residues. Germline-derived CDR1 and CDR2 are SGHDT and YYEEEE. Trimming removed 3 bases at V and 8 bases at J, with 9 bases between. In nucleotides, the CDR3 is TGTGCCAGCAGCTCCCTCTATGAGCCCCAGCATTTT. Its translation is CASSSLYEPQHF.